Below are 23 T cell receptor beta chains sequenced from a single sample in a study of blood T cell repertoires in COVID-19. The repertoire was sequenced with immunoSEQ multiplex PCR; TCRdb's copy has only in-frame clones and lacks some. The sample records about 97,000 clones, 85% to 95% being singletons. Sequenced sample: peripheral blood. These TCRs come from a man in his fifties or sixties with active COVID-19.

J is TRBJ2-2 and V is TRBV7-9; TRBD2 agrees at 8 bases. The CDR3 contains 15 residues. Germline assignment: CDR1 SEHNR and CDR2 FQNEAQ (reference sequence). V was clipped by 8 bases and J by 4 bases; unmatched bases: 9. The CDR3 bases are TGTGCCAGCGGCGCCCCGGGGGGGGGCACCGGGGAGCTGTTTTTT. Translating gives CASGAPGGGTGELFF.

This chain links TRBV5-4 with TRBJ2-7; 11 bases map to TRBD2. The CDR3 extends over 15 amino acids. V was pared by 3 bases and J by 4 bases, with 6 bases of the junction left unmatched. Germline CDR1 is SGHNT and CDR2 is YYREEE (reference sequence). The CDR3 DNA follows: TGTGCCAGCAGCTCGACTAGCGGGATTGGGTACGAGCAGTACTTC. Residues: CASSSTSGIGYEQYF.

The chain joins TRBV5-1 to TRBJ2-5; 11 bases fit TRBD2. CDR3 length: 14 amino acids. CDR1 SGHRS and CDR2 YFSETQ come from the germline V gene. With V trimmed by 4 bases and J by 5 bases, 4 bases remained unmatched. The CDR3 protein is CASSPLAGEETQYF. CDR3 nucleotide sequence: TGCGCCAGCAGCCCACTAGCGGGAGAGGAGACCCAGTACTTC.

This chain uses TRBV28 with TRBJ1-2, with TRBD1 identical over 7 bases. The CDR3 runs to 14 residues. With V trimmed by 6 bases and J by 8 bases, 12 bases remained unmatched. Germline lookup yields CDR1 MDHEN and CDR2 SYDVKM. The CDR3 here is CASRQRGTGVGYTF. The CDR3 nucleotides are TGTGCCAGCAGACAGAGGGGTACAGGGGTCGGCTACACCTTC.

This clone has only one observation. The chain carries TRBV29-1 and TRBJ2-3; 9 bases are a match to TRBD1. CDR1 and CDR2 (germline): SQVTM, ANQGSEA. The length of the CDR3 is 16 residues. J gave up 3 bases and V 4 bases, and 11 bases lay outside the gene matches. The CDR3 DNA sequence: TGCAGCGTTGCAGGGGACAGGGCGATTGGTACAGATACGCAGTATTTT. This sequence encodes CSVAGDRAIGTDTQYF.

The V and J genes are TRBV5-1 and TRBJ2-7; 7 nucleotides match TRBD1. The V gene end was trimmed by 4 bases and the J gene end by 4 bases; junction bases not matched to a gene: 5. This CDR3 has 13 amino acids. Germline V lookup: CDR1 SGHRS, CDR2 YFSETQ. The CDR3 here is CASSPGQQYEQYF. The CDR3 DNA reads TGCGCCAGCAGCCCGGGACAGCAATACGAGCAGTACTTC.

The chain combines TRBV6-1 with TRBJ1-6; D is unresolved. Germline assignment: CDR1 MNHNS and CDR2 SASEGT. Trimming removed 2 bases from V and 7 bases from J, with 12 bases in between. CDR3 size: 15 residues. The CDR3 spells CASSERQAPNSPLHF. DNA for the CDR3: TGTGCCAGCAGTGAAAGGCAGGCACCGAATTCACCCCTCCACTTT.

This chain connects TRBV27 to TRBJ2-5, with 10 bases fitting TRBD1. Trimming at V came to 6 bases and at J to 5 bases, leaving 9 bases not matched to a gene. Germline V CDR1 and CDR2: MNHEY, SMNVEV (reference sequence). The CDR3 is made up of 15 amino acids. The CDR3 DNA reads as TGTGCCAGCAGGGGACAGGGGAATCCTAAGGAGACCCAGTACTTC. Encoded protein: CASRGQGNPKETQYF.

This clone was detected once. CDR3 coding DNA: TGTGCCAGCAGGACTATGAGTGGGACCGGGGAGCTGTTTTTT. Translation: CASRTMSGTGELFF. The V gene is TRBV27, the J gene TRBJ2-2; D is possibly TRBD2 (5 bases). CDR1 MNHEY and CDR2 SMNVEV come from the germline V gene (reference sequence). V gave up 6 bases and J gave up 5 bases, with 13 bases separating them. The CDR3 length is 14 residues.

The chain recombines TRBV11-2 with TRBJ2-7, with 7 nucleotides matching TRBD1. Looked up from germline, CDR1 is SGHAT and CDR2 is FQNNGV. The CDR3 is 14 amino acids. The J segment lost 5 bases and the V segment lost 5 bases, leaving 9 bases of the junction unmatched. The CDR3 nucleotides are TGTGCCAGCAGCCTAAAGACAGGGCCCCACGAGCAGTACTTC. It encodes CASSLKTGPHEQYF. The whole variable domain, filled in from reference TRBV11-2 and TRBJ2-7, reads EAGVAQSPRYKIIEKRQSVAFWCNPISGHATLYWYQQILGQGPKLLIQFQNNGVVDDSQLPKDRFSAERLKGVDSTLKIQPAKLEDSAVYLCASSLKTGPHEQYFGPGTRLTVT.

This rearrangement joins TRBV5-1 to TRBJ1-4, with D possibly matching TRBD1 (6 bases). The germline V gene has CDR1 SGHRS and CDR2 YFSETQ. V lost 0 bases to trimming and J lost 10 bases, with 10 bases between them. The CDR3 is 13 amino acids. Here the CDR3 DNA reads TGCGCCAGCAGCTTGGAGACCAGGGGAAAACTGTTTTTT. It translates to CASSLETRGKLFF.

V gene TRBV11-2 combines with J gene TRBJ2-3; 9 nucleotides align to TRBD2. Germline V gene data show CDR1 as SGHAT and CDR2 as FQNNGV. The J segment lost 6 bases and the V segment lost 4 bases, leaving 8 bases of the junction unmatched. The CDR3 runs to 15 residues. CDR3 protein: CASSSSGRLGDTQYF. DNA for the CDR3: TGTGCCAGCAGCTCAAGCGGGAGGTTAGGGGATACGCAGTATTTT.

With regard to this clone: The same CDR3 can be traced to other DNA sequences in this sample. The V call is TRBV6-5, the J call TRBJ2-3, with 9 positions matching TRBD2. V lost 6 bases and J lost 0; bases outside the gene matches: 4. The CDR3 has 15 residues. Germline CDR1 reads MNHEY; CDR2 reads SVGAGI. In DNA form, the CDR3 reads TGTGCCAGCAGGCGGGGGGGGTTTAGCACAGATACGCAGTATTTT. Its protein product is CASRRGGFSTDTQYF.

V usage is TRBV20-1 and J usage is TRBJ2-7; D may be TRBD2 (6 bases). The CDR3 is made up of 14 amino acids. Per germline, CDR1 DFQATT and CDR2 SNEGSKA (reference sequence). Trimming took 3 bases from V and 5 from J, leaving 17 bases between them. As DNA, the CDR3 is TGCAGTGCTAGTCGGATTTCGGGAGCCCACGAGCAGTACTTC. Its translation is CSASRISGAHEQYF.

The chain employs TRBV25-1 and TRBJ1-6; TRBD1 agrees at 7 bases. The germline CDR1 and CDR2 sequences are MGHDK and SYGVNS. After removal of 8 bases from V and 8 bases from J, the junction contained 9 bases not matched to a gene. This CDR3 contains 14 residues. The CDR3 spells CASAAGGGYSPLHF. CDR3 DNA: TGTGCCAGCGCGGCAGGGGGAGGCTATTCACCCCTCCACTTT.

This clone was recorded once. J is TRBJ2-5 and V is TRBV7-9; a possible D gene is TRBD2 (6 bases). Looked up from germline, CDR1 is SEHNR and CDR2 is FQNEAQ (reference sequence). The CDR3 is made up of 16 amino acids. V gave up 3 bases and J gave up 2 bases, with 16 bases separating them. CDR3 loop: CASSFGGEVYQETQYF. The CDR3 coding sequence is TGTGCCAGCAGCTTCGGGGGAGAGGTTTATCAAGAGACCCAGTACTTC.

V is TRBV13 and J is TRBJ2-1; 15 bases align to TRBD2. Per germline, CDR1 PRHDT and CDR2 FYEKMQ (reference sequence). The CDR3 is made up of 15 amino acids. Losses at the gene ends were 4 bases for V and 9 bases for J; bases not matched to a gene: 4. CDR3 residues: CASSWGTSGRSEQFF. The CDR3 nucleotides read TGTGCCAGCAGCTGGGGGACTAGCGGGAGGAGTGAGCAGTTCTTC.

This rearrangement joins TRBV2 to TRBJ2-7; D is possibly TRBD1 (5 bases). CDR3 length equals 11 residues. CDR1 SNHLY and CDR2 FYNNEI come from the germline V gene. With 4 bases removed from V and 8 bases from J, the gap between germline ends came to 9 bases. The CDR3 protein is CASSAGSQQYF. Here the CDR3 DNA reads TGTGCCAGCAGTGCAGGGTCGCAGCAGTACTTC. The full variable domain, with the rest looked up from reference TRBV2 and TRBJ2-7, is EPEVTQTPSHQVTQMGQEVILRCVPISNHLYFYWYRQILGQKVEFLVSFYNNEISEKSEIFDDQFSVERPDGSNFTLKIRSTKLEDSAMYFCASSAGSQQYFGPGTRLTVT.

The chain joins TRBV7-2 to TRBJ2-1; perhaps TRBD2 as D (6 bases). V lost 5 bases to trimming and J lost 2 bases, with 19 bases between them. Germline CDR1 SGHTA, CDR2 FQGNSA. The length of the CDR3 is 17 residues. This CDR3 reads CASSLNPGLAAYNEQFF. DNA of the CDR3: TGTGCCAGCAGCCTCAATCCGGGACTGGCAGCCTACAATGAGCAGTTCTTC.

J is TRBJ2-1 and V is TRBV24-1; a weak D match, TRBD2 (6 bases). Trimming pared 4 bases from V and 8 bases from J, leaving 23 bases between. This CDR3 region has 17 residues. Germline lookup yields CDR1 KGHDR and CDR2 SFDVKD. The CDR3 sequence is CATSDPQGRGVKDEQFF. The DNA of the CDR3 is TGTGCCACCAGTGACCCCCAAGGGCGGGGAGTGAAGGATGAGCAGTTCTTC.

The chain links TRBV15 to TRBJ2-1, with D hard to call. The CDR3 runs to 13 residues. Germline-derived CDR1 and CDR2 are LNHNV and YYDKDF (reference sequence). V lost 0 bases and J 3 bases, leaving 3 bases between the germline ends. CDR3 protein: CATSRDGYNEQFF. CDR3 DNA: TGTGCCACCAGCAGAGACGGCTACAATGAGCAGTTCTTC.

The CDR3 is CAWSRRVGEKLFF. The CDR3 DNA is TGTGCCTGGAGTCGCAGGGTTGGGGAAAAACTGTTTTTT. J is TRBJ1-4 and V is TRBV30, with TRBD1 as a possible D gene (5 bases). The germline V gene encodes CDR1 GTSNPN and CDR2 SVGIG (reference sequence). The CDR3 runs to 13 residues. V was shortened by 2 bases and J by 8 bases, with 12 bases between the two germline ends.

V gene TRBV7-2 combines with J gene TRBJ2-7; D perhaps matches TRBD2 (6 bases). Deletions cut 7 bases from V and 1 base from J, with 17 bases between. The CDR3 has 15 residues. From germline, CDR1 is SGHTA and CDR2 FQGNSA. CDR3 DNA sequence: TGTGCCAGCAACTTCCCGGGACGGGAGTCCTACGAGCAGTACTTC. Its protein product is CASNFPGRESYEQYF.